The entry that follows covers one TCR beta chain sequence. The data were obtained in a study of low-dose radiotherapy and immunotherapy resistance in tumors. About the study: Members of Cohort 1 were treated with 0.5 Gy per fraction every 2 weeks. The prescribed total PTV dose was 6.5 Gy. Aspirin was administered orally at 300 mg daily for four cycles, commencing on cycle 1 day 1. Cohort 2 received 1 Gy per fraction every two weeks, totaling 13 Gy over 26 weeks.

V trimming: 7 bases; J trimming: 0 bases; junction bases outside the gene matches: 10. Looked up from germline, CDR1 is MDHEN and CDR2 is SYDVKM. The CDR3 is 16 residues long. First-strand cDNA used TRAV- and TRBV-specific primers, covering alpha and beta chains. It was with a constant-region primer and a V-primer adapter that TCRs were amplified over roughly 18 PCR cycles. TCRdb reanalysed the reads using MiXCR and keeps one entry per CDR3 protein. The data contain under 70,000 distinct CDR3 sequences, under 30% of them singletons. The time point is: after trial treatment. The treatment here: LDRT plus nivolumab, ipilimumab, low-dose cyclophosphamide and aspirin (RACIN trial). Every donor was treated with nivolumab, ipilimumab, aspirin, low-dose cyclophosphamide and also low-dose radiotherapy.

This receptor was taken from a male donor with prostate cancer. This specimen was PBMCs, taken after low-dose radiotherapy plus immunotherapy. The chain has TRBV28 and TRBJ1-2; 8 bases are a match to TRBD1. CDR3 residues: CASNTGGTPANYGYTF. Written as DNA, the CDR3 is TGTGCCAGCAACACAGGGGGGACACCAGCTAACTATGGCTACACCTTC.